The next 18 T cell receptor beta chains were all read from a single sample in a study of T cell changes during pregnancy in multiple sclerosis. Some clones are missing from TCRdb's copy, which holds only in-frame ones; the method was immunoSEQ multiplex PCR. This repertoire shows 55,000 to 85,000 clones, roughly 94% found once; its top ten account for about 0.5%. The specimen comprised peripheral blood, sampled in the third trimester of pregnancy. These receptors were taken from a female donor with multiple sclerosis, enrolled in a pregnancy study.

The rearrangement uses TRBV19 and TRBJ1-6; D is perhaps TRBD1 (6 bases). Germline lookup yields CDR1 LNHDA and CDR2 SQIVND (reference sequence). The CDR3 is 11 residues long. Trimming removed 3 bases at V and 13 bases at J, with 7 bases between. CDR3 loop: CASSMQGPLHF. The CDR3 coding sequence is TGTGCCAGTAGTATGCAGGGGCCCCTCCACTTT.

This chain joins TRBV6-5 and TRBJ1-4, with a possible D match to TRBD1 (5 bases). Germline CDR1 MNHEY, CDR2 SVGAGI. The CDR3 loop spans 15 amino acids. Between the trimmed V and J ends, which lost 2 bases and 4 bases, there was a span of 11 bases. For the CDR3, the DNA is TGTGCCAGCAGTTACGATGGGACTAGTAATGAAAAACTGTTTTTT. Translation: CASSYDGTSNEKLFF.

The chain joins TRBV6-6 to TRBJ1-5; D may be TRBD1 (5 bases). Trimming removed 6 bases from V and 7 bases from J, with 13 bases in between. The germline V gene encodes CDR1 MNHNY and CDR2 SVGAGI (reference sequence). CDR3 length: 13 amino acids. The CDR3 spells CASSRDRDQPQHF. Here the CDR3 DNA reads TGTGCCAGCAGCAGAGACAGAGACCAGCCCCAGCATTTT.

The genes are TRBV5-4 and TRBJ2-3; 7 bases are a match to TRBD1. J gave up 9 bases and V 5 bases, and 6 bases lay outside the gene matches. The CDR3 runs to 12 residues. CDR1 is SGHNT and CDR2 is YYREEE in the germline V gene (reference sequence). In DNA form, the CDR3 reads TGTGCCAGCAGGCCACAGGGGTACACGCAGTATTTT. Translated: CASRPQGYTQYF.

V is TRBV4-3 and J is TRBJ1-1; TRBD1 might be the D (5 bases). Germline V gene lookup returns CDR1 LGHNA and CDR2 YSLEER. V was clipped by 0 bases and J by 4 bases, with 24 bases between them. The CDR3 is made up of 19 amino acids. The CDR3 sequence: CASSQDRNGAGRKSTEAFF. As DNA, the CDR3 is TGCGCCAGCAGCCAAGATAGGAATGGGGCAGGGAGGAAATCCACTGAAGCTTTCTTT.

CDR3 DNA: TGCGCCAGCAGCTTGGTAGGGGTGGGGGCCAACGTCCTGACTTTC. It translates to CASSLVGVGANVLTF. The genes are TRBV5-1 and TRBJ2-6; D is perhaps TRBD1 (5 bases). The ends were cut back, 0 bases at V and 4 bases at J, with 8 bases in the middle. The CDR3 loop spans 15 amino acids. The V gene's germline CDR1 is SGHRS and CDR2 YFSETQ.

The rearrangement links TRBV2 to TRBJ1-2; D may be TRBD1 (6 bases). The V gene's germline CDR1 is SNHLY and CDR2 FYNNEI. The length of the CDR3 is 14 residues. V dropped 5 bases and J dropped 8 bases, with 18 bases sitting between them. Written as DNA, the CDR3 is TGTGCCAGCAGTTCACAGGGAACTTTGGGCGGCTACACCTTC. This encodes CASSSQGTLGGYTF. Full variable domain (remainder filled in from reference TRBV2 and TRBJ1-2): EPEVTQTPSHQVTQMGQEVILRCVPISNHLYFYWYRQILGQKVEFLVSFYNNEISEKSEIFDDQFSVERPDGSNFTLKIRSTKLEDSAMYFCASSSQGTLGGYTFGSGTRLTVV.

The chain's CDR3 is CASRAQGTHTYEQYF. The CDR3 DNA reads as TGTGCCAGCAGAGCACAGGGAACCCATACCTACGAGCAGTACTTC. The V call is TRBV28, the J call TRBJ2-7, with D maybe TRBD1 (6 bases). Trimming pared 6 bases from V and 2 bases from J, leaving 17 bases between. The CDR3 has 15 amino acids. Germline V gives CDR1 MDHEN, CDR2 SYDVKM.

The chain links TRBV6-1 to TRBJ1-4; 9 bases are a match to TRBD1. Germline CDR1 and CDR2: MNHNS and SASEGT. This CDR3 comprises 14 residues. Losses at the gene ends were 6 bases for V and 8 bases for J; bases not matched to a gene: 7. The CDR3 nucleotides read TGTGCCAGCAGCGCTGACAGGGGGAGGGAAAAACTGTTTTTT. Its protein is CASSADRGREKLFF.

The genes are TRBV10-3 and TRBJ1-3; 7 bases map to TRBD1. With 10 bases clipped from V and 2 bases from J, the junction kept 5 bases outside the gene matches. The CDR3 length is 13 residues. Germline CDR1 is ENHRY and CDR2 is SYGVKD. Written as DNA, the CDR3 is TGTGCCAACAGAGACAGGGCTGGAAACACCATATATTTT. Translated, it gives CANRDRAGNTIYF.

V and J are TRBV29-1 and TRBJ1-1, with 9 positions matching TRBD1. Germline V gene data show CDR1 as SQVTM and CDR2 as ANQGSEA. Losses at the gene ends were 6 bases for V and 5 bases for J; bases not matched to a gene: 4. The CDR3 has 12 residues. CDR3 region: CSVGQGRTEAFF. CDR3 nucleotide sequence: TGCAGCGTAGGACAGGGGAGGACTGAAGCTTTCTTT.

The rearrangement joins TRBV6-5 to TRBJ1-5; the D gene is possibly TRBD1 (5 bases). CDR1 is MNHEY and CDR2 is SVGAGI in the germline V gene. V was pared by 4 bases and J by 0 bases, with 10 bases between. This CDR3 region has 15 residues. The CDR3 bases are TGTGCCAGCAGTTCCGACAGACTTAGCAATCAGCCCCAGCATTTT. As protein: CASSSDRLSNQPQHF.

The chain links TRBV6-6 to TRBJ2-7; 10 nucleotides line up with TRBD2. This CDR3 contains 15 residues. The V and J ends lost 0 bases and 5 bases, in that order; junction bases with no gene match: 4. CDR1 and CDR2 from the germline V gene are MNHNY and SVGAGI (reference sequence). The CDR3 protein is CASSYSLAGIHEQYF. CDR3 in DNA: TGTGCCAGCAGTTACTCACTAGCGGGGATCCACGAGCAGTACTTC.

This clone was observed a single time. J is TRBJ1-2 and V is TRBV9; TRBD1 is a possible D gene (5 bases). The CDR3 is 13 amino acids. Between the trimmed V and J ends, which lost 6 bases and 3 bases, there was a span of 12 bases. From germline, CDR1 is SGDLS and CDR2 YYNGEE. CDR3 nucleotide sequence: TGTGCCAGCAAAGGGGTGGTGGACTATGGCTACACCTTC. The encoded protein is CASKGVVDYGYTF.

The rearrangement joins TRBV9 to TRBJ2-5; D uncertain. Germline CDR1 is SGDLS and CDR2 is YYNGEE. Deletions cut 0 bases from V and 5 bases from J, with 8 bases between. The CDR3 is 13 residues long. CDR3 in amino acids: CASSVGLVETQYF. The CDR3, as DNA: TGTGCCAGCAGCGTAGGTCTAGTCGAGACCCAGTACTTC. Drawing the rest from reference TRBV9 and TRBJ2-5, the complete variable domain is DSGVTQTPKHLITATGQRVTLRCSPRSGDLSVYWYQQSLDQGLQFLIQYYNGEERAKGNILERFSAQQFPDLHSELNLSSLELGDSALYFCASSVGLVETQYFGPGTRLLVL.

J is TRBJ1-1 and V is TRBV7-6, with D perhaps TRBD1 (5 bases). Germline V gene lookup returns CDR1 SGHVS and CDR2 FNYEAQ. The CDR3 totals 15 residues. Trimming took 4 bases from V and 5 from J, leaving 17 bases between them. The CDR3 is CASSSEVGGGTEAFF. CDR3 nucleotide sequence: TGTGCCAGCAGCTCAGAGGTGGGGGGAGGGACTGAAGCTTTCTTT.

This rearrangement joins TRBV4-1 to TRBJ2-7; weak D call: TRBD2 (6 bases). V was cut by 2 bases and J by 5 bases, with 16 bases left in between. The CDR3 has 15 amino acids. Germline V gene lookup returns CDR1 MGHRA and CDR2 YSYEKL. CDR3: CASSQRWNGGDEQYF. The DNA for the CDR3 is TGCGCCAGCAGCCAACGTTGGAATGGAGGGGACGAGCAGTACTTC.

The chain is built from TRBV9 and TRBJ2-7; D perhaps matches TRBD2 (6 bases). The CDR3 is 14 amino acids. Germline-derived CDR1 and CDR2 are SGDLS and YYNGEE. Trimming removed 3 bases from V and 5 bases from J, with 15 bases in between. The CDR3 loop is CASSGRDSGDEQYF. CDR3 DNA sequence: TGTGCCAGCAGCGGACGGGACTCGGGCGACGAGCAGTACTTC.